The 12 T cell receptor beta chains below were found in one sample sequenced in a study of PD-L1 blockade in urothelial cancer. The time point denotes: peripheral blood 6 weeks after treatment start. Assay: immunoSEQ multiplex PCR; the TCRdb copy retains only in-frame clones and omits some. The sample includes more than 45,000 clones, roughly 80% of them seen just once. This sample comprised PBMCs, obtained around atezolizumab (anti-PD-L1) treatment. These receptors were collected from a man aged 70-80 years with urothelial cancer.

V usage is TRBV4-1 and J usage is TRBJ2-7; 9 bases agree with TRBD2. Per the germline V gene, CDR1 is MGHRA and CDR2 is YSYEKL. The CDR3 consists of 17 residues. The ends lost 0 bases at V and 5 bases at J; junction bases unmatched: 11. The CDR3 spells CASSQEGTSSSVNEQYF. The CDR3 region has the DNA TGCGCCAGCAGCCAAGAAGGGACTAGCTCGTCAGTCAACGAGCAGTACTTC.

The chain is built from TRBV4-1 and TRBJ1-2; no clear D. Germline lookup yields CDR1 MGHRA and CDR2 YSYEKL. V was pared by 0 bases and J by 7 bases, with 12 bases between. This CDR3 contains 14 residues. For the CDR3, the DNA is TGCGCCAGCAGCCAAGAGCCGAGGGTGGGTGGCTACACCTTC. This codes for CASSQEPRVGGYTF.

The chain links TRBV19 to TRBJ2-7; 8 nucleotides match TRBD2. The CDR3 contains 15 residues. V gave up 6 bases and J gave up 9 bases; unmatched junction bases: 16. Germline V gene sequence: CDR1 LNHDA, CDR2 SQIVND (reference sequence). Written as DNA, the CDR3 is TGTGCCAGTAGGGGAGGGGGAGCGGGAGAAGAGGTGCAGTACTTC. Translated: CASRGGGAGEEVQYF.

The chain has TRBV5-5 and TRBJ1-2; weak D call: TRBD1 (5 bases). The V end lost 0 bases, the J end lost 5 bases, and 11 bases lay between the germline ends. This CDR3 spans 14 amino acids. The germline CDR1 and CDR2 sequences are SGHKS and YYEKEE (reference sequence). The CDR3 spells CASSLGDSAYGYTF. CDR3 in DNA: TGTGCCAGCAGCTTGGGAGACAGCGCGTATGGCTACACCTTC.

The rearrangement links TRBV2 to TRBJ1-2; no reliable D call. From germline, CDR1 is SNHLY and CDR2 FYNNEI. Trimming shortened V by 4 bases and J by 2 bases, and 11 bases separated the two germline ends. This CDR3 is built from 14 residues. CDR3 loop: CASSGTVENYGYTF. CDR3 nucleotides: TGTGCCAGCAGTGGCACAGTCGAGAACTATGGCTACACCTTC.

V usage is TRBV18 and J usage is TRBJ2-1; TRBD2 aligns across 9 bases. With V trimmed by 1 base and J by 7 bases, 11 bases remained unmatched. Germline-derived CDR1 and CDR2 are KGHSH and LQKENI. The CDR3 consists of 17 residues. The CDR3 coding sequence is TGTGCCAGCTCACCACTAGCGGGAGAATTCGCGCAGAATGAGCAGTTCTTC. Its translation is CASSPLAGEFAQNEQFF.

The rearrangement joins TRBV28 to TRBJ2-5; D is possibly TRBD1 (5 bases). This CDR3 has 14 residues. Germline CDR1 is MDHEN and CDR2 is SYDVKM. The V end was cut by 7 bases, the J end by 5 bases, with 17 bases between. The CDR3 nucleotides are TGTGCCAGCACCCCATCCTGGGGCGCGGAGACCCAGTACTTC. It specifies CASTPSWGAETQYF.

V usage is TRBV6-1 and J usage is TRBJ1-2; D not resolved. The CDR3 covers 15 residues. Trimming took 5 bases from V and 4 from J, leaving 17 bases between them. Germline lookup yields CDR1 MNHNS and CDR2 SASEGT. In DNA form, the CDR3 reads TGTGCCAGCAGTTCTGAAGGTCTGGGCCGCTATGGCTACACCTTC. This sequence encodes CASSSEGLGRYGYTF.

V is TRBV2 and J is TRBJ1-1; D is ambiguous. The germline V gene encodes CDR1 SNHLY and CDR2 FYNNEI. This CDR3 spans 14 amino acids. V was pared by 4 bases and J by 5 bases, with 14 bases between. The CDR3 here is CASSVEEGRTEAFF. CDR3 DNA: TGTGCCAGCAGTGTTGAAGAGGGTCGGACTGAAGCTTTCTTT.

In regard to this clone: Compared with germline, one end of the junction differs, possibly owing to a read error. The J gene is TRBJ2-2, the V gene TRBV7-9; weak D call: TRBD2 (6 bases). Germline V gene data show CDR1 as SEHNR and CDR2 as FQNEAQ (reference sequence). The CDR3 runs to 13 residues. CDR3 in amino acids: CASSLAGPGELVF. For the CDR3, the DNA is TGTGCCAGCAGTCTTGCGGGGCCCGGGGAGCTGGTTTTT. The full variable domain, its missing parts supplied by reference TRBV7-9 and TRBJ2-2, is DTGVSQNPRHKITKRGQNVTFRCDPISEHNRLYWYRQTLGQGPEFLTYFQNEAQLEKSRLLSDRFSAERPKGSFSTLEIQRTEQGDSAMYLCASSLAGPGELVFGEGSRLTVL.

This clone has a single count. In nucleotides, the CDR3 is TGTGCCAGCAGCTGGGAGACTTATTACGAGCAGTACTTC. As protein: CASSWETYYEQYF. The chain links TRBV7-9 to TRBJ2-7; TRBD2 is a possible D gene (5 bases). V gave up 4 bases and J gave up 4 bases, with 11 bases separating them. Germline V gene lookup returns CDR1 SEHNR and CDR2 FQNEAQ (reference sequence). The CDR3 runs 13 residues.

The rearrangement uses TRBV27 and TRBJ2-2; D may be TRBD1 (6 bases). Trimming left V 5 bases short and J 7 bases short, with 11 bases between. The CDR3 runs to 13 residues. From germline, CDR1 is MNHEY and CDR2 SMNVEV (reference sequence). CDR3 coding DNA: TGTGCCAGCAGTCCAGGACAGATCGGGGAGCTGTTTTTT. Translation gives CASSPGQIGELFF.